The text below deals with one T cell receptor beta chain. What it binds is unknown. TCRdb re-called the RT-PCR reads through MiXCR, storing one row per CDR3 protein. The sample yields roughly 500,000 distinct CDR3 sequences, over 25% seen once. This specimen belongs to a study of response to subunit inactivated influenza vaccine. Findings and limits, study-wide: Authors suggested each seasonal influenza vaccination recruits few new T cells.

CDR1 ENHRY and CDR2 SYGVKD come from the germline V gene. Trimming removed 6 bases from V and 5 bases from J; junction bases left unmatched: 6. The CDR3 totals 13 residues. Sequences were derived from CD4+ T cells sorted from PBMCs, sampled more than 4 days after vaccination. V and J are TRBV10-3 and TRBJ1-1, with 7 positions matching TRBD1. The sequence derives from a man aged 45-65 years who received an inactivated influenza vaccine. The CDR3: CAIRMNRGTEAFF. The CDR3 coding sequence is TGTGCCATCAGGATGAACAGGGGAACTGAAGCTTTCTTT.